This TCR beta chain is drawn from a study of blood T cell repertoires in COVID-19. Study at large: Some COVID-19 samples were acute and others convalescent; all came from the United States, Italy and Spain. PBMCs, B-cell-depleted T cells, or T cells provided the cDNA or gDNA that made up the material.

Germline loops: CDR1 SEHNR, CDR2 FQNEAQ (reference sequence). This CDR3 spans 15 amino acids. The V gene end was trimmed by 4 bases and the J gene end by 1 base; junction bases not matched to a gene: 6. The authors' processing: Reference gene primer amplification gave estimated nucleated cell counts. Assay: immunoSEQ multiplex PCR; the TCRdb copy retains only in-frame clones and omits some. The V and J calls and clone size are taken from that table; D and trimming were inferred from the DNA. The profile shows some 330,000 clones, roughly 90% of them singletons. The sequencing sample was made of peripheral blood. This chain links TRBV7-9 with TRBJ1-1, with 7 bases fitting TRBD1. The clonotype comes from a woman between 45 and 65 years old with active or convalescent COVID-19. The CDR3 protein is CASSSSGTANTEAFF. The CDR3 DNA reads as TGTGCCAGCAGCTCCTCCGGGACAGCGAACACTGAAGCTTTCTTT.